This passage covers 29 T cell receptor beta chains from one sample sequenced in a study of shared clonotypes between healthy human individuals. Repertoires were generated with immunoSEQ multiplex PCR, while TCRdb's copy carries only in-frame clones and drops some. The sample consists of about 820,000 clones, 92% of them appearing once. Naivety among CD8 cells was defined by CD45RO negativity and positive CCR7 selection, thereby excluding terminally differentiated effector memory CD45RA+ cells. The sequenced material came from naive CD8+ T cells sorted from blood. The receptors shown here come from a man aged 25-45 years in good health.

The V and J genes are TRBV15 and TRBJ1-1, with D tentatively TRBD1 (6 bases). CDR1 and CDR2 (germline): LNHNV, YYDKDF (reference sequence). Between the trimmed V and J ends, which lost 6 bases and 1 base, there was a span of 12 bases. CDR3 size: 14 residues. CDR3 residues: CATRTQGGNTEAFF. The CDR3 DNA sequence: TGTGCCACCAGGACACAGGGCGGGAACACTGAAGCTTTCTTT.

This chain links TRBV4-1 with TRBJ2-1; D might be TRBD1 (5 bases). Trimming stripped 1 base from V and 7 bases from J, with 11 bases between. Germline loops: CDR1 MGHRA, CDR2 YSYEKL. This CDR3 region has 14 residues. CDR3 coding DNA: TGCGCCAGCAGCCAAGCCCAGGGTAGAAATGAGCAGTTCTTC. It translates to CASSQAQGRNEQFF.

This chain joins TRBV28 and TRBJ2-1; 8 positions agree with TRBD2. Germline CDR1 MDHEN, CDR2 SYDVKM. This CDR3 is built from 16 residues. V lost 8 bases, J lost 8 bases, and 17 bases stayed unmatched. CDR3 amino acids: CASETATSEVGDEQFF. CDR3 bases: TGTGCCAGCGAAACCGCGACTAGCGAGGTAGGAGATGAGCAGTTCTTC. Looking up the rest from reference TRBV28 and TRBJ2-1 gives the full variable domain: DVKVTQSSRYLVKRTGEKVFLECVQDMDHENMFWYRQDPGLGLRLIYFSYDVKMKEKGDIPEGYSVSREKKERFSLILESASTNQTSMYLCASETATSEVGDEQFFGPGTRLTVL.

This chain joins TRBV7-9 and TRBJ1-1, with D unclear. The V end lost 1 base, the J end lost 1 base, and 10 bases lay between the germline ends. Germline V gene sequence: CDR1 SEHNR, CDR2 FQNEAQ (reference sequence). CDR3 length: 15 residues. The CDR3 DNA reads as TGTGCCAGCAGCTTAGATCTCGGGTGGAACACTGAAGCTTTCTTT. This encodes CASSLDLGWNTEAFF.

This CDR3 is CASSFLSHALGNQPQHF. The CDR3 DNA reads TGTGCCAGCAGTTTTCTATCCCATGCTCTTGGGAATCAGCCCCAGCATTTT. The V and J genes are TRBV27 and TRBJ1-5; no definite D call. V shed 3 bases and J shed 4 bases, with 19 bases lying between them. The CDR3 is 17 residues long. Germline V gene data show CDR1 as MNHEY and CDR2 as SMNVEV (reference sequence).

This chain connects TRBV12-1 to TRBJ1-2. TRBV12-1 is a known pseudogene. There are 13 residues in the CDR3. CDR3 loop: CASSFYVGYGYTF. The CDR3 DNA sequence: TGTGCCAGCAGCTTTTACGTTGGCTATGGCTACACCTTC.

This CDR3 reads CASSYSGSPSYEQYF. The CDR3 coding sequence is TGTGCCAGCAGCTATAGCGGGAGTCCGTCCTACGAGCAGTACTTC. The chain carries TRBV5-4 and TRBJ2-7, with 9 bases lining up with TRBD2. Germline-derived CDR1 and CDR2 are SGHNT and YYREEE (reference sequence). The CDR3 length is 15 residues. V lost 3 bases, J lost 1 base, and 5 bases stayed unmatched.

The table lists this clone with a few counts. This chain connects TRBV5-4 to TRBJ2-7; 8 bases agree with TRBD2. The CDR3 runs to 14 residues. CDR1 and CDR2 (germline): SGHNT, YYREEE (reference sequence). V dropped 5 bases and J dropped 5; count of bases not matched to a gene: 9. CDR3 loop: CASSYKRGRDEQYF. The CDR3 DNA sequence: TGTGCCAGCAGTTATAAGCGGGGGCGGGACGAGCAGTACTTC.

The chain recombines TRBV7-9 with TRBJ2-2; no reliable D call. The V end lost 1 base, the J end lost 7 bases, and 13 bases lay between the germline ends. The CDR3 covers 15 residues. The germline gives CDR1 SEHNR, CDR2 FQNEAQ (reference sequence). DNA for the CDR3: TGTGCCAGCAGCTTAGAGCTACTACCGAACGGGGAGCTGTTTTTT. Translation gives CASSLELLPNGELFF.

V is TRBV7-9 and J is TRBJ1-1; the D is unclear. The CDR3 has 17 residues. The germline V gene encodes CDR1 SEHNR and CDR2 FQNEAQ (reference sequence). V was clipped by 2 bases and J by 7 bases, with 23 bases between them. The CDR3: CASSLFPAKAPQLEAFF. CDR3 in DNA: TGTGCCAGCAGCTTATTTCCTGCCAAAGCCCCACAGCTTGAAGCTTTCTTT.

V usage is TRBV13 and J usage is TRBJ2-7; D is unresolved. The germline CDR1 and CDR2 sequences are PRHDT and FYEKMQ (reference sequence). The CDR3 is made up of 17 amino acids. Trimming shortened V by 3 bases and J by 3 bases, and 21 bases separated the two germline ends. The CDR3 DNA sequence: TGTGCCAGCAGCTTCGGTAATTCGGGTAATTCGTTCTACGAGCAGTACTTC. Translation: CASSFGNSGNSFYEQYF.

Details on this clone: This CDR3 is also generated by other DNA sequences in the sample. The rearrangement uses TRBV19 and TRBJ2-7; 10 nucleotides align to TRBD1. The germline CDR1 and CDR2 sequences are LNHDA and SQIVND (reference sequence). The CDR3 is made up of 14 amino acids. The trim removed 4 bases at V and 3 bases at J, leaving 3 bases unmatched. The chain's CDR3 is CASSSGTGDYEQYF. The DNA for the CDR3 is TGTGCCAGTAGTAGCGGGACAGGGGACTACGAGCAGTACTTC.

This chain connects TRBV5-4 to TRBJ2-6; D perhaps matches TRBD1 (6 bases). CDR3 length: 15 residues. Germline V gene data show CDR1 as SGHNT and CDR2 as YYREEE (reference sequence). Trimming pared 7 bases from V and 0 bases from J, leaving 11 bases between. DNA for the CDR3: TGTGCCAGCTGGGACACCGACTCTGGGGCCAACGTCCTGACTTTC. Translated, it gives CASWDTDSGANVLTF.

In this sample, this clone turned up a few times. The chain has TRBV14 and TRBJ2-1; 14 bases align to TRBD2. V lost 1 base and J lost 3; bases outside the gene matches: 11. Germline V gene data show CDR1 as SGHDN and CDR2 as FVKESK. The length of the CDR3 is 20 residues. CDR3 in DNA: TGTGCCAGCAGCCAAGTCCGGACTAGCGGGAGGCCTATACTCTACAATGAGCAGTTCTTC. Translating it yields CASSQVRTSGRPILYNEQFF.

This rearrangement joins TRBV27 to TRBJ1-2; D is unclear. Trimming removed 4 bases at V and 4 bases at J, with 10 bases between. Germline V gene lookup returns CDR1 MNHEY and CDR2 SMNVEV (reference sequence). The CDR3 is 13 amino acids. The DNA of the CDR3 is TGTGCCAGCAGTTCGGCGGGCAGCTATGGCTACACCTTC. Residues: CASSSAGSYGYTF.

V gene TRBV28 combines with J gene TRBJ1-5, with D maybe TRBD1 (5 bases). V lost 8 bases, J lost 2 bases, and 19 bases lay in between. The CDR3 contains 16 residues. Germline loops: CDR1 MDHEN, CDR2 SYDVKM. The CDR3 spells CASGPPGTSRNQPQHF. The CDR3 coding sequence is TGTGCCAGCGGCCCGCCCGGGACGTCTCGCAATCAGCCCCAGCATTTT.

This chain links TRBV30 with TRBJ2-1; TRBD2 aligns across 9 bases. This CDR3 contains 15 residues. Germline CDR1 reads GTSNPN; CDR2 reads SVGIG (reference sequence). Unmatched junction bases numbered 8, after V lost 0 bases and J lost 8 bases. DNA for the CDR3: TGTGCCTGGAGTGTCGGCTTAGCGGGAGTGGATGAGCAGTTCTTC. Its translation: CAWSVGLAGVDEQFF.

To note about this clone: Other DNA sequences of this sample code for an identical CDR3. This rearrangement joins TRBV28 to TRBJ1-5, with D perhaps matching TRBD1 (5 bases). Germline V gene lookup returns CDR1 MDHEN and CDR2 SYDVKM. The CDR3 covers 14 residues. V dropped 3 bases and J dropped 4 bases, with 10 bases sitting between them. The CDR3 region is CASSLGGSNQPQHF. The CDR3 DNA reads TGTGCCAGCAGTTTGGGGGGATCGAATCAGCCCCAGCATTTT.

The chain uses TRBV7-9 and TRBJ2-1; maybe TRBD1 (6 bases). The germline V gene encodes CDR1 SEHNR and CDR2 FQNEAQ (reference sequence). This CDR3 region has 14 residues. V lost 1 base and J 8 bases, leaving 12 bases between the germline ends. The CDR3: CASSLGPRGHEQFF. DNA for the CDR3: TGTGCCAGCAGCTTAGGTCCCAGGGGACATGAGCAGTTCTTC.

CDR3 residues: CATGTGGREQFF. The DNA for the CDR3 is TGTGCCACCGGGACAGGGGGCAGAGAGCAGTTCTTC. The rearrangement joins TRBV10-3 to TRBJ2-1; 12 nucleotides agree with TRBD1. After removal of 10 bases from V and 10 bases from J, the junction contained 5 bases not matched to a gene. The CDR3 covers 12 residues. Germline V gene sequence: CDR1 ENHRY, CDR2 SYGVKD.

As concerns this clone: Other DNA sequences in the sample encode the same CDR3. The V gene is TRBV27, the J gene TRBJ1-5; perhaps TRBD1 as D (6 bases). CDR3 length: 14 residues. The germline V gene encodes CDR1 MNHEY and CDR2 SMNVEV (reference sequence). V lost 3 bases, J lost 2 bases, and 8 bases lay in between. CDR3 loop: CASSFTGRNQPQHF. Written as DNA, the CDR3 is TGTGCCAGCAGTTTCACAGGGCGCAATCAGCCCCAGCATTTT.

The chain links TRBV28 to TRBJ2-2, with 12 bases lining up with TRBD2. This CDR3 has 16 residues. V was pared by 3 bases and J by 5 bases, with 4 bases of the junction left unmatched. CDR1 and CDR2 (germline): MDHEN, SYDVKM. CDR3 region: CASSFVTSGSTGELFF. CDR3 DNA sequence: TGTGCCAGCAGTTTCGTGACTAGCGGGAGTACCGGGGAGCTGTTTTTT.

V gene TRBV28 combines with J gene TRBJ1-5, with 9 bases fitting TRBD1. Looked up from germline, CDR1 is MDHEN and CDR2 is SYDVKM. The CDR3 is 17 amino acids. Trimming at V came to 5 bases and at J to 1 base, leaving 9 bases not matched to a gene. For the CDR3, the DNA is TGTGCCAGCAGTCAGAGACAGGGGGAGATCAGCAATCAGCCCCAGCATTTT. This translates into CASSQRQGEISNQPQHF. The whole variable domain, remainder taken from reference TRBV28 and TRBJ1-5, is DVKVTQSSRYLVKRTGEKVFLECVQDMDHENMFWYRQDPGLGLRLIYFSYDVKMKEKGDIPEGYSVSREKKERFSLILESASTNQTSMYLCASSQRQGEISNQPQHFGDGTRLSIL.

The chain couples TRBV5-4 to TRBJ2-3; possibly TRBD1 for D (5 bases). V was shortened by 4 bases and J by 6 bases, with 12 bases between the two germline ends. This CDR3 region has 13 residues. Per germline, CDR1 SGHNT and CDR2 YYREEE (reference sequence). This chain's CDR3 is CASSQTVGDTQYF. CDR3 DNA sequence: TGTGCCAGCAGCCAGACAGTGGGCGATACGCAGTATTTT. The full variable domain, in which reference TRBV5-4 and TRBJ2-3 provide the parts outside the CDR3, is ETGVTQSPTHLIKTRGQQVTLRCSSQSGHNTVSWYQQALGQGPQFIFQYYREEENGRGNFPPRFSGLQFPNYSSELNVNALELDDSALYLCASSQTVGDTQYFGPGTRLTVL.

V is TRBV5-1 and J is TRBJ2-7, with 7 bases fitting TRBD1. This CDR3 has 17 amino acids. The germline gives CDR1 SGHRS, CDR2 YFSETQ. J lost 1 base, V lost 4 bases, and 14 bases had no gene match. CDR3 DNA sequence: TGCGCCAGCAGCCCTCCGAGGACAGGCGCCCCTTCCTACGAGCAGTACTTC. It specifies CASSPPRTGAPSYEQYF.

V and J are TRBV19 and TRBJ1-1; possible D gene TRBD1, 5 bases. V lost 3 bases to trimming and J lost 3 bases, with 11 bases between them. Germline CDR1 and CDR2: LNHDA and SQIVND (reference sequence). The CDR3 length is 14 residues. CDR3 nucleotides: TGTGCCAGTAGTATCGACAGACGCGACACTGAAGCTTTCTTT. It translates to CASSIDRRDTEAFF.

J is TRBJ2-1 and V is TRBV28, with D perhaps TRBD1 (6 bases). The germline V gene has CDR1 MDHEN and CDR2 SYDVKM. The CDR3 is 12 amino acids. V was trimmed by 3 bases and J by 9 bases, leaving 9 bases between them. As DNA, the CDR3 is TGTGCCAGCAGTTTTGGGGACACTGAGCAGTTCTTC. Amino acids: CASSFGDTEQFF.

The V gene is TRBV11-2, the J gene TRBJ2-5, with 12 bases aligning to TRBD2. Germline assignment: CDR1 SGHAT and CDR2 FQNNGV. CDR3 size: 19 residues. V shed 5 bases and J 1 base; nucleotides not matched to a gene: 14. CDR3 amino acids: CASSPGRTGTSGFQETQYF. The DNA of the CDR3 is TGTGCCAGCAGCCCGGGCCGGACCGGGACTAGCGGGTTCCAAGAGACCCAGTACTTC.

This clone was counted a single time. V is TRBV7-2 and J is TRBJ2-1; D uncertain. V lost 0 bases, J lost 9 bases, and 3 bases lay in between. This CDR3 is built from 11 residues. Germline CDR1 and CDR2: SGHTA and FQGNSA. The CDR3 loop is CASSLAFEQFF. Here the CDR3 DNA reads TGTGCCAGCAGCTTAGCTTTTGAGCAGTTCTTC.